The 3 T cell receptor beta chains below were found in one sample sequenced in a study of cytomegalovirus exposure and HLA in healthy donors. The PCR contained 60 Vbeta and 13 Jbeta primers. The assay was immunoSEQ multiplex PCR, and TCRdb's table has in-frame clones only and misses some. The sample has roughly 150,000 clones, roughly 85% seen once. Material for sequencing was PBMCs. The receptors originated from a male donor in good health and CMV-seropositive.

This sequence joins TRBV11-2 and TRBJ2-3; D is uncertain. The germline CDR1 and CDR2 sequences are SGHAT and FQNNGV. The CDR3 length is 14 residues. Trimming took 3 bases from V and 3 from J, leaving 10 bases between them. CDR3 loop: CASSFLQNTDTQYF. As DNA, the CDR3 is TGTGCCAGCAGCTTCCTCCAGAATACAGATACGCAGTATTTT.

The chain is built from TRBV5-6 and TRBJ2-7; 7 bases are shared with TRBD1. Germline-derived CDR1 and CDR2 are SGHDT and YYEEEE. This CDR3 has 15 amino acids. Unmatched junction bases numbered 9, after V lost 4 bases and J lost 2 bases. As DNA, the CDR3 is TGTGCCAGCAGCAAACCTGACAGGGCCCCCTACGAGCAGTACTTC. Encoded protein: CASSKPDRAPYEQYF.

CDR3 sequence (DNA): TGTGCCAGCAGCGTAGGACAGGGCGTAACTAATGAAAAACTGTTTTTT. This translates into CASSVGQGVTNEKLFF. The gene calls are TRBV9 and TRBJ1-4, with 7 bases that match TRBD1. CDR3 length: 16 residues. Germline-derived CDR1 and CDR2 are SGDLS and YYNGEE. V shed 0 bases, J shed 1 base, and the junction held 3 bases outside the gene matches.